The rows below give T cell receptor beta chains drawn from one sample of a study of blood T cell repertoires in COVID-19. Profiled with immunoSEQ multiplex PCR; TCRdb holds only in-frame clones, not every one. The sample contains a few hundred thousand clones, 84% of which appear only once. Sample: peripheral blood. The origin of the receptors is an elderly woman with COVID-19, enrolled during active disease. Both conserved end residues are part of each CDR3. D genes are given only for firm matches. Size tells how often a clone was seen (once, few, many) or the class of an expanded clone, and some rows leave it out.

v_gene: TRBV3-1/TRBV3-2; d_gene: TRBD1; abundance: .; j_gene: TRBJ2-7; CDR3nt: TGTGCCAGCAGTCGGACAGGGGTTGAGCAGTACTTC; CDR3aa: CASSRTGVEQYF
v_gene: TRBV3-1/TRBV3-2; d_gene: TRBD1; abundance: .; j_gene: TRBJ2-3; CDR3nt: TGTGCCAGCAGCCCGGACAGGGTTTCGACAGATACGCAGTATTTT; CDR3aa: CASSPDRVSTDTQYF
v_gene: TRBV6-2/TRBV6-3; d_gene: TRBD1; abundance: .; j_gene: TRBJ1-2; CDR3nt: TGTGCCAGCAGCCAAGGGGGCCATGGCTACACCTTC; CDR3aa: CASSQGGHGYTF
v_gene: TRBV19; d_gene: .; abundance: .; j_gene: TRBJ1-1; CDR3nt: TGTGCCAGTAGGGCGGGGGGGTCCAACACTGAGGCTTTCTTT; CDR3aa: CASRAGGSNTEAFF
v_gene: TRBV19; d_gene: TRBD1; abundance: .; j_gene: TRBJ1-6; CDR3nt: TGTGCCAGTACCCTGATTGGGACAGGGGGCAATTCACCCCTCCACTTT; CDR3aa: CASTLIGTGGNSPLHF
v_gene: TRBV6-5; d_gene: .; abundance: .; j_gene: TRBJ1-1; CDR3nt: TGTGCCAGCAGTCCCAAAGGGACACAGAACACTGAAGCTTTCTTT; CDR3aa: CASSPKGTQNTEAFF
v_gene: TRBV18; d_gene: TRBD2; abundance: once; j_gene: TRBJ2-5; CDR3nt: TGTGCCAGCTCACCACCGGGACTAGCGGGAGAGACCCAGTACTTC; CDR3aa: CASSPPGLAGETQYF
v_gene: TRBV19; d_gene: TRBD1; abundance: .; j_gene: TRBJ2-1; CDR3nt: TGTGCCAGCCGGACAGGGGCCCTATTCGACAATGAGCAGTTCTTC; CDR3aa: CASRTGALFDNEQFF
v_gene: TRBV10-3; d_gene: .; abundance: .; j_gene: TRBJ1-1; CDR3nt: TGTGCCATCAGGCTAAACACTGAAGCTTTCTTT; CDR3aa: CAIRLNTEAFF
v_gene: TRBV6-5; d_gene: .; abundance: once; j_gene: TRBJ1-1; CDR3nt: TGTGCCAGCAGTTCCCAGAGGAGGACTGAAGCTTTCTTT; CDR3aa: CASSSQRRTEAFF
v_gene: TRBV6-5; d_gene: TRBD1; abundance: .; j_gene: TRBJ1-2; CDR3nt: TGTGCCAGCAGTTCGACAGGGGGGAACTATGGCTACACCTTC; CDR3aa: CASSSTGGNYGYTF
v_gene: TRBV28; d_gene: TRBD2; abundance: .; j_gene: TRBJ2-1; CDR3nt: TGTGCCAGCAGTTCAGGGGCGGGGGGATACAATGAGCAGTTCTTC; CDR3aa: CASSSGAGGYNEQFF
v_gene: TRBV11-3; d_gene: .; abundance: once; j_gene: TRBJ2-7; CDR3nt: TGTGCCAGCAGCCAGGACAGTATTAACTCCTACGAGCAGTACTTC; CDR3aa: CASSQDSINSYEQYF
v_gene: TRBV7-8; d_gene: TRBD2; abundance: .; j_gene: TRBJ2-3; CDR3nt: TGTGCCAGCAGCTTAAGCGGGGGGGCCGGGAATACGCAGTATTTT; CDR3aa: CASSLSGGAGNTQYF
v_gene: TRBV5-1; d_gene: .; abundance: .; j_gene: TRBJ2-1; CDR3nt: TGCGCCAGCAGCTTGGCCCCCCAGGGTGGTTCCAATGAGCAGTTCTTC; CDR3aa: CASSLAPQGGSNEQFF
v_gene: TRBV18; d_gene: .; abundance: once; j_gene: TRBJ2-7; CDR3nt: TGTGCCAGCTCAACCCTTCGGACAGCCTACGAGCAGTACTTC; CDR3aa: CASSTLRTAYEQYF